This entry describes one T cell receptor beta chain. Its antigen is as yet unknown. All of the isolated RNA was reverse transcribed, so expressed TCRB transcripts were sequenced. The protocol was immunoSEQ multiplex PCR, while the TCRdb copy is restricted to in-frame clones and leaves out a portion. Of more than 250,000 clones listed, around 20% are singletons. The record originates from a study of beta chain features in type 1 diabetes. Broader study findings: The study found moderately but significantly shorter TCRB CDR3s in all four CD4+ subsets of Type 1 diabetes patients. Using cDNA template may skew counts toward highly expressing activated cells. PCR could preferentially amplify shorter templates, alike in patients and controls.

The CDR3 length is 15 residues. V lost 4 bases, J lost 6 bases, and 10 bases stayed unmatched. Germline V gene lookup returns CDR1 SGDLS and CDR2 YYNGEE. This sequence originates from a woman between 40 and 50 years old with type 1 diabetes. The sample was naive CD4+ T cells from blood. The rearrangement joins TRBV9 to TRBJ2-7, with 10 bases identical to TRBD1. For the CDR3, the DNA is TGTGCCAGCAGCCGCGTAGGGACAGGGGCTTCCGAGCAGTACTTC. Its translation: CASSRVGTGASEQYF.